These 10 T cell receptor beta chains were sequenced from one sample in a study of T cell changes during pregnancy in multiple sclerosis. The repertoire was sequenced with immunoSEQ multiplex PCR; TCRdb's copy has only in-frame clones and lacks some. The sample lists about 85,000 clones, approximately 91% occurring once. The sequences come from peripheral blood, collected in the first trimester of pregnancy. The receptor set was obtained from a female donor with multiple sclerosis, enrolled in a pregnancy study.

This clone was found once. The V gene is TRBV5-1, the J gene TRBJ2-2, with D possibly TRBD1 on 6 matching bases. The CDR3 loop spans 16 amino acids. CDR1 is SGHRS, CDR2 YFSETQ, per germline. V was cut by 4 bases and J by 4 bases, with 17 bases left in between. CDR3 sequence (DNA): TGCGCCAGCAGCGGATTGGGGGCGTTGGGCACCGGGGAGCTGTTTTTT. As protein: CASSGLGALGTGELFF.

The CDR3 nucleotides read TGTGCCAGCAGTTTAAATGTAGCAGGGGCAAACACCGGGGAGCTGTTTTTT. Protein sequence: CASSLNVAGANTGELFF. The V and J genes are TRBV11-2 and TRBJ2-2, with D perhaps TRBD1 (6 bases). Deletions cut 6 bases from V and 2 bases from J, with 19 bases between. The CDR3 is made up of 17 amino acids. Germline CDR1 and CDR2: SGHAT and FQNNGV.

This clone was seen a single time. The V and J genes are TRBV6-1 and TRBJ1-3; TRBD1 aligns across 7 bases. Germline V gene lookup returns CDR1 MNHNS and CDR2 SASEGT. This CDR3 region has 14 residues. The ends lost 7 bases at V and 2 bases at J; junction bases unmatched: 5. This CDR3 reads CASMRTGAGNTIYF. CDR3 nucleotide sequence: TGTGCCAGCATGAGAACAGGGGCTGGAAACACCATATATTTT.

The rearrangement joins TRBV5-4 to TRBJ2-7; TRBD1 matches 8 bases. The CDR3 has 13 amino acids. Germline values: CDR1 SGHNT, CDR2 YYREEE (reference sequence). V shed 3 bases, J shed 4 bases, and the junction held 3 bases outside the gene matches. The CDR3 DNA follows: TGTGCCAGCAGCTCGCGGGACAGGTACGAGCAGTACTTC. Encoded protein: CASSSRDRYEQYF.

The chain uses TRBV30 and TRBJ1-1; no firm D call. V lost 0 bases to trimming and J lost 4 bases, with 15 bases between them. Germline CDR1 is GTSNPN and CDR2 is SVGIG (reference sequence). The CDR3 extends over 15 amino acids. Here the CDR3 reads CAWSVQWVDVTEAFF. The DNA of the CDR3 is TGTGCCTGGAGTGTACAGTGGGTCGATGTCACTGAAGCTTTCTTT.

This clone occurred once. The rearrangement uses TRBV7-6 and TRBJ2-7; weak D call: TRBD2 (5 bases). V dropped 5 bases and J dropped 3 bases, with 17 bases sitting between them. Germline-derived CDR1 and CDR2 are SGHVS and FNYEAQ. This CDR3 has 15 residues. The CDR3 here is CASSTNIAKSYEQYF. The CDR3 nucleotides are TGTGCCAGCAGCACAAACATAGCGAAAAGCTACGAGCAGTACTTC. The variable domain in full, with the rest retrieved from reference TRBV7-6 and TRBJ2-7, is GAGVSQSPRYKVTKRGQDVALRCDPISGHVSLYWYRQALGQGPEFLTYFNYEAQQDKSGLPNDRFSAERPEGSISTLTIQRTEQRDSAMYRCASSTNIAKSYEQYFGPGTRLTVT.

The chain links TRBV2 to TRBJ1-2; 8 positions agree with TRBD1. The germline CDR1 and CDR2 sequences are SNHLY and FYNNEI. This CDR3 contains 14 residues. V lost 4 bases and J lost 8; bases outside the gene matches: 9. In nucleotides, the CDR3 is TGTGCCAGCAGTGTTAAGACAGGGGCCGACGGCTACACCTTC. Amino acids: CASSVKTGADGYTF.

The rearrangement joins TRBV4-3 to TRBJ2-1, with D perhaps TRBD1 (5 bases). This CDR3 is built from 15 residues. Trimming shortened V by 0 bases and J by 9 bases, and 15 bases separated the two germline ends. CDR1 LGHNA and CDR2 YSLEER come from the germline V gene. The CDR3 DNA reads as TGCGCCAGCAGCCAAGAGGCAGGGCTGGAGAGTGAGCAGTTCTTC. Translation: CASSQEAGLESEQFF.

The rearrangement joins TRBV29-1 to TRBJ1-1; D is perhaps TRBD1 (6 bases). The V gene's germline CDR1 is SQVTM and CDR2 ANQGSEA. The CDR3 length is 14 residues. The V gene lost 1 base and the J gene lost 1 base, with 10 bases spanning the gap. CDR3 coding DNA: TGCAGCGTTGAAGTCACAGGGTCGAACACTGAAGCTTTCTTT. This sequence encodes CSVEVTGSNTEAFF.

The chain has TRBV6-6 and TRBJ2-3, with a weak D call TRBD2 (5 bases). CDR3 length: 16 residues. V lost 0 bases and J 2 bases, leaving 12 bases between the germline ends. Germline V lookup: CDR1 MNHNY, CDR2 SVGAGI (reference sequence). The DNA of the CDR3 is TGTGCCAGCAGTTACTCCCAGCGGCCCTCCACAGATACGCAGTATTTT. It codes for CASSYSQRPSTDTQYF.